The entry below describes one T cell receptor beta chain. Other DNA sequences in the same sample also yield this CDR3. Authors' analysis steps: Reference gene primer amplification gave nucleated cell count estimates. Data came from immunoSEQ multiplex PCR; TCRdb stores just in-frame clones and leaves some out. The DNA gave D and trimming, while V, J and clone size come from that table. The repertoire holds under 45,000 clones, with roughly nine tenths as singletons. Germline CDR1 is MNHEY and CDR2 is SVGAGI. V shed 6 bases, J shed 4 bases, and the junction held 4 bases outside the gene matches. CDR3 length: 14 residues. The data belong to a study of blood T cell repertoires in COVID-19. Study details: There were acute and convalescent COVID-19 samples, and they came from the United States, Italy and Spain. T cells, B-cell-depleted T cells, or PBMCs provided the cDNA or gDNA that served as material.

The sequence came from a human donor in a cohort sampled during active COVID-19. The material sequenced was peripheral blood. J is TRBJ2-7 and V is TRBV6-5, with 12 nucleotides matching TRBD1. DNA for the CDR3: TGTGCCAGCAGCCCGGGACAGGGGGCTTACGAGCAGTACTTC. This translates into CASSPGQGAYEQYF.